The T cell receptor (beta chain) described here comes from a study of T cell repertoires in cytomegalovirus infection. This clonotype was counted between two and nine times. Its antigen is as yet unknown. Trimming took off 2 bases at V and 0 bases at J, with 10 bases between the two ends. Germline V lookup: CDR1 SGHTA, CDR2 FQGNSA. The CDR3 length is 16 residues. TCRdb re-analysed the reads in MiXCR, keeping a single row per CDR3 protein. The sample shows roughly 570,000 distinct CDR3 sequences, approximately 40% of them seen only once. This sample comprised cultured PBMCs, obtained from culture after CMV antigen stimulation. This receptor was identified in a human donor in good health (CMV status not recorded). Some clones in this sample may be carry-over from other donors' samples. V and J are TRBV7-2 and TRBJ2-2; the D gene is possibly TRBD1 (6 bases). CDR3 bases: TGTGCCAGCAGCTTACAGGGGAGCGCGAACACCGGGGAGCTGTTTTTT. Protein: CASSLQGSANTGELFF.